This T cell receptor (beta chain) was identified in a study of tumor-infiltrating lymphocytes in localized non-small cell lung cancer. Sequencing was performed with immunoSEQ multiplex PCR; in TCRdb, only in-frame clones are kept and a portion is missing. The sample carries 20,000 to 25,000 clones, roughly 64% recorded once. As concerns this clone: Antigen specificity is unknown.

Study conclusions and caveats: Only some patients had TCR sequencing, depending on available tissue. Tumors had more T cell infiltration than uninvolved lung, per TCRbeta sequencing and CD3 counts.

The sequenced sample consisted of lung tumor tissue. This receptor was obtained from a human donor with non-small cell lung cancer.

CDR3 loop: CASSLASGTGKYNEQFF. The CDR3 nucleotides read TGTGCCAGCAGCTTAGCCTCCGGGACAGGGAAATACAATGAGCAGTTCTTC. The chain joins TRBV5-5 to TRBJ2-1, with 9 bases matching TRBD1. The germline CDR1 and CDR2 sequences are SGHKS and YYEKEE (reference sequence). Losses at the gene ends were 2 bases for V and 4 bases for J; bases not matched to a gene: 10. The CDR3 sequence is 17 residues long.